These T cell receptor beta chains were read from a single sample in a study of T cells in Graves' hyperthyroidism and ophthalmopathy. TCRdb processed the multiplex PCR reads anew with MiXCR; each CDR3 protein has one entry. The table shows around 440,000 distinct CDR3 sequences, with more than 15% occurring only once. The sample consisted of blood. These receptors all come from a woman between 18 and 29 years old with Graves' hyperthyroidism. Both conserved end residues are part of each CDR3. D genes are given only for firm matches. Rows may omit the clone size; those that give it use once, few, many or a size class.

V	D	J	size	DNA	CDR3
TRBV12-3/TRBV12-4	TRBD1	TRBJ2-7	many	TGTGCCAGCAGTCCTCACACAGGGGTCGAGCAGTACTTC	CASSPHTGVEQYF
TRBV9	TRBD1	TRBJ2-5	many	TGTGCCAGCAGCGTAGAGACAGGGGCCCTCGGGGAGACCCAGTACTTC	CASSVETGALGETQYF
TRBV2	TRBD2	TRBJ2-4	many	TGTGCCAGCAGTGCAGCGGGAGGAGCCAAAAACATTCAGTACTTC	CASSAAGGAKNIQYF
TRBV6-5	-	TRBJ1-4	many	TGTGCCAGCAGTTACTCTTTGGGCCTCGGTCAAAAACTGTTTTTT	CASSYSLGLGQKLFF
TRBV28	-	TRBJ1-2	many	TGTGCCAGCAGTCTACTAACGAGTGGCTACACCTTC	CASSLLTSGYTF
TRBV14	TRBD1	TRBJ2-7	-	TGTGCCAGCAGCCACCGGGACAGACTGACCTACGAGCAGTACTTC	CASSHRDRLTYEQYF
TRBV20-1	-	TRBJ2-7	many	TGCAGCGGAGGGGGGGGGGGCGGCTCCTACGAGCAGTACTTC	CSGGGGGGSYEQYF
TRBV20-1	-	TRBJ2-5	many	TGCAGTGCTACCCCGTGGGTCGGGGAGACCCAGTACTTC	CSATPWVGETQYF
TRBV18	TRBD1	TRBJ1-2	many	TGTGCCAGCTCACCTTTCGCCCCGACAGGGGACACTTACTATGGCTACACCTTC	CASSPFAPTGDTYYGYTF
TRBV20-1	-	TRBJ2-3	many	TGCAGTGCCCCGACTGTTCCTAGCACAGATACGCAGTATTTT	CSAPTVPSTDTQYF
TRBV29-1	TRBD1	TRBJ1-2	many	TGCAGCGTTCAAACCTCGACAGGGCCCTACGGCTACACCTTC	CSVQTSTGPYGYTF
TRBV5-1	-	TRBJ1-1	many	TGCGCCAGCAGCTCGAGGGGAGAGAACACTGAAGCTTTCTTT	CASSSRGENTEAFF
TRBV18	-	TRBJ2-2	many	TGTGCCAGCTCACGAACGGGACAGAACACCGGGGAGCTGTTTTTT	CASSRTGQNTGELFF
TRBV10-3	TRBD2	TRBJ2-1	many	TGTGCCATCAGTGTTGGGACTAGCGGCTATGAGCAGTTCTTC	CAISVGTSGYEQFF
TRBV12-3/TRBV12-4	TRBD2	TRBJ2-1	many	TGTGCCAGCAGTTTATGGGGTAGCGGGAGAGGGTCCTACAATGAGCAGTTCTTC	CASSLWGSGRGSYNEQFF
TRBV12-3/TRBV12-4	TRBD2	TRBJ2-7	many	TGTGCCAGCACCCTTACCGGGGGGGCCGACTACGAGCAGTACTTC	CASTLTGGADYEQYF
TRBV12-5	-	TRBJ2-1	many	TGTGCTAGTGGTTTGGTACTGAGGGGTGAGCAGTTCTTC	CASGLVLRGEQFF
TRBV10-3	-	TRBJ1-6	many	TGTGCCATCAGTGTCACAGGTCAAAATTCACCCCTCCACTTT	CAISVTGQNSPLHF
TRBV7-2	TRBD1	TRBJ2-2	few	TGTGCCAGCAGCCCCGGGACAGGGGGCTACGCGAACACCGGGGAGCTGTTTTTT	CASSPGTGGYANTGELFF
TRBV20-1	TRBD2	TRBJ2-1	many	TGCAGTGCTGACGGTCTAGCGGGGGGGATCGGAGACAATGAGCAGTTCTTC	CSADGLAGGIGDNEQFF
TRBV20-1	TRBD2	TRBJ2-3	many	TGCAGTGCTAGAAGGAGCGGGACCACAGATACGCAGTATTTT	CSARRSGTTDTQYF